These 15 T cell receptor beta chains were sequenced from one sample in a study of T and B cells in COVID-19 patients. TRB rearrangements were amplified by multiplex PCR with BIOMED2 TRB-A/B primers. MiXCR, run by TCRdb on the multiplex PCR reads, gives a single entry per CDR3 protein. The sample has 13,000 to 15,000 distinct CDR3 sequences, 28% seen once. Each TRB amplification used roughly 230-550 ng of genomic DNA from blood. The sequencing input was blood. The receptors derive from a human donor who had recovered from COVID-19.

This chain connects TRBV29-1 to TRBJ2-3; TRBD2 matches 11 bases. This CDR3 has 14 amino acids. Per germline, CDR1 SQVTM and CDR2 ANQGSEA. Trimming cost V 1 base and J 4 bases; bases outside gene matches: 1. This chain's CDR3 is CSVEVLAGADTQYF. For the CDR3, the DNA is TGCAGCGTTGAAGTACTAGCGGGGGCAGATACGCAGTATTTT.

CDR3 nucleotides: TGCAGCGTTGGGGGACAGCTAAACACTGAAGCTTTCTTT. Translation: CSVGGQLNTEAFF. J is TRBJ1-1 and V is TRBV29-1; TRBD1 aligns across 7 bases. Germline loops: CDR1 SQVTM, CDR2 ANQGSEA. Germline trimming cut 4 bases from V and 2 bases from J; bases unmatched to any gene: 4. The length of the CDR3 is 13 residues. Complete variable domain (other parts from reference TRBV29-1 and TRBJ1-1): SAVISQKPSRDICQRGTSLTIQCQVDSQVTMMFWYRQQPGQSLTLIATANQGSEATYESGFVIDKFPISRPNLTFSTLTVSNMSPEDSSIYLCSVGGQLNTEAFFGQGTRLTVV.

At least ten counts were recorded for this clonotype. The gene calls are TRBV27 and TRBJ2-7; TRBD2 might be the D (6 bases). Germline CDR1 MNHEY, CDR2 SMNVEV (reference sequence). The CDR3 contains 12 residues. V was clipped by 6 bases and J by 7 bases, with 13 bases between them. CDR3 in amino acids: CASREGFAEQYF. The DNA of the CDR3 is TGTGCCAGCAGGGAGGGCTTTGCGGAGCAGTACTTC.

This chain links TRBV6-4 with TRBJ2-1; 11 positions agree with TRBD2. The germline CDR1 and CDR2 sequences are MRHNA and SNTAGT. V trimming: 3 bases; J trimming: 0 bases; junction bases outside the gene matches: 7. The CDR3 has 18 amino acids. The CDR3 protein is CASSELAGGLSSYNEQFF. DNA for the CDR3: TGTGCCAGCAGTGAGCTAGCGGGAGGCCTGAGCTCCTACAATGAGCAGTTCTTC.

This clonotype is medium-sized (0.01 to 0.1%) by share. The genes are TRBV15 and TRBJ2-5; D ambiguous. The V end lost 0 bases, the J end lost 2 bases, and 7 bases lay between the germline ends. The CDR3 is made up of 14 amino acids. Germline V gene data show CDR1 as LNHNV and CDR2 as YYDKDF (reference sequence). CDR3 nucleotide sequence: TGTGCCACCAGCAGAGATGGGCAGCAAGAGACCCAGTACTTC. Its protein product is CATSRDGQQETQYF.

This clonotype is termed medium-sized. The V and J genes are TRBV29-1 and TRBJ2-7, with TRBD1 as a possible D gene (5 bases). CDR1 is SQVTM and CDR2 is ANQGSEA in the germline V gene. The CDR3 loop spans 13 amino acids. V was trimmed by 4 bases and J by 1 base, leaving 11 bases between them. CDR3 region: CSVGGGTSYEQYF. The DNA of the CDR3 is TGCAGCGTTGGGGGCGGTACATCCTACGAGCAGTACTTC.

The table lists this clonotype with a few counts. The rearrangement links TRBV12-3 or TRBV12-4 to TRBJ1-6, with D unresolved. The CDR3 has 14 residues. The V end lost 1 base, the J end lost 7 bases, and 8 bases lay between the germline ends. This CDR3 is CASSLGYGNSPLHF. The CDR3 nucleotides are TGTGCCAGCAGTTTAGGCTACGGCAATTCACCCCTCCACTTT.

The chain is built from TRBV20-1 and TRBJ1-5; 8 bases match TRBD1. The junction had 7 bases not matched to a gene; V was cut back by 0 bases and J by 6 bases. The length of the CDR3 is 15 residues. Germline V gene sequence: CDR1 DFQATT, CDR2 SNEGSKA (reference sequence). The CDR3 protein is CSARERQGAIQPQHF. For the CDR3, the DNA is TGCAGTGCTAGAGAGCGGCAGGGGGCGATTCAGCCCCAGCATTTT.

V gene TRBV12-3 or TRBV12-4 combines with J gene TRBJ1-6; D is possibly TRBD1 (6 bases). The CDR3 has 13 amino acids. Trimming removed 3 bases from V and 14 bases from J, with 14 bases in between. CDR3: CASSFGPRGALHF. CDR3 DNA sequence: TGTGCCAGCAGTTTCGGCCCCAGGGGAGCCCTCCACTTT.

The CDR3 spells CASSLAGGPGEQYF. The CDR3 DNA sequence: TGCGCCAGCAGCTTGGCCGGGGGACCGGGCGAGCAGTACTTC. The chain recombines TRBV5-1 with TRBJ2-7, with TRBD2 as a possible D gene (6 bases). This CDR3 has 14 residues. Germline values: CDR1 SGHRS, CDR2 YFSETQ. The V and J ends lost 0 bases and 6 bases respectively, with 13 bases between them.

The rearrangement links TRBV20-1 to TRBJ1-4; no clear D. The CDR3 is made up of 16 amino acids. The germline V gene encodes CDR1 DFQATT and CDR2 SNEGSKA (reference sequence). V was clipped by 0 bases and J by 0 bases, with 11 bases between them. The CDR3 reads CSARDPGVATNEKLFF. The CDR3, as DNA: TGCAGTGCTAGAGACCCCGGGGTTGCAACTAATGAAAAACTGTTTTTT.

This clonotype is medium-sized in the sample. The chain joins TRBV19 to TRBJ1-4, with D unclear. CDR3 length: 15 amino acids. Germline V lookup: CDR1 LNHDA, CDR2 SQIVND (reference sequence). The ends were cut back, 1 base at V and 8 bases at J, with 14 bases in the middle. The CDR3 here is CASSIAGVKGEKLFF. CDR3 coding DNA: TGTGCCAGTAGTATAGCCGGGGTCAAAGGCGAAAAACTGTTTTTT.

The J gene is TRBJ1-6, the V gene TRBV20-1; unclear D gene. The CDR3 contains 15 residues. V lost 0 bases to trimming and J lost 7 bases, with 13 bases between them. Germline-derived CDR1 and CDR2 are DFQATT and SNEGSKA (reference sequence). CDR3 nucleotides: TGCAGTGCTAGAGATGACGGAAGAGCAAATTCACCCCTCCACTTT. It specifies CSARDDGRANSPLHF.

This clonotype was recorded at least ten times. This rearrangement joins TRBV6-5 to TRBJ2-2; possible D gene TRBD1, 6 bases. V was shortened by 0 bases and J by 6 bases, with 11 bases between the two germline ends. CDR1 is MNHEY and CDR2 is SVGAGI in the germline V gene. The CDR3 totals 15 residues. The CDR3 DNA is TGTGCCAGCAGTTACTCTCAACAGGGAGCCGGGGAGCTGTTTTTT. Its protein product is CASSYSQQGAGELFF.

V and J are TRBV27 and TRBJ1-6, with a tentative D call TRBD1 (5 bases). Trimming removed 7 bases at V and 7 bases at J, with 8 bases between. Per the germline V gene, CDR1 is MNHEY and CDR2 is SMNVEV (reference sequence). The CDR3 contains 12 residues. The CDR3 region is CASNKGNSPLHF. The CDR3 DNA reads TGTGCCAGCAACAAGGGGAATTCACCCCTCCACTTT.